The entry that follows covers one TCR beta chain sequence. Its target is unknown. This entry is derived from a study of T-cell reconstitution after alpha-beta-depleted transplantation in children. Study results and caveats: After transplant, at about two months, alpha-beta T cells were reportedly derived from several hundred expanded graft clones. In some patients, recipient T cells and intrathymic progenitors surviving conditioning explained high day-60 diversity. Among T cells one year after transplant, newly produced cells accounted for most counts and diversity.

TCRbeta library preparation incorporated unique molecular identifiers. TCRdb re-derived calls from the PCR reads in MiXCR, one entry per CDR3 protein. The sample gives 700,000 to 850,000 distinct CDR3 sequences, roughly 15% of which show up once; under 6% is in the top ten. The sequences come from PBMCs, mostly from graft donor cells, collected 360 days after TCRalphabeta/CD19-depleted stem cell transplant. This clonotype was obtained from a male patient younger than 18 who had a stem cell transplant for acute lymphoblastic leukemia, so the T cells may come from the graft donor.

CDR3 residues: CASSWAPGTGGLNTEAFF. The CDR3 bases are TGTGCCAGCAGTTGGGCCCCCGGGACAGGGGGACTGAACACTGAAGCTTTCTTT. The genes are TRBV27 and TRBJ1-1; TRBD1 matches 11 bases. The ends lost 4 bases at V and 0 bases at J; junction bases unmatched: 10. Germline CDR1 and CDR2: MNHEY and SMNVEV (reference sequence). This CDR3 spans 18 amino acids.